These 14 T cell receptor beta chains originate from one sample sequenced in a study of shared clonotypes between healthy human individuals. Assay: immunoSEQ multiplex PCR; the TCRdb copy retains only in-frame clones and omits some. There are over 2 million clones in the sample; 80% to 95% occur only once, and about 0.36% lies in the top ten. Source material: naive CD4+ T cells from PBMCs. Regarding subset: CD45RA+ positively selected. The receptors shown here come from a man aged 18 to 29 in good health. Some clones in this sample may be carry-over from other donors' samples.

J is TRBJ1-1 and V is TRBV28, with TRBD1 identical over 11 bases. With 2 bases clipped from V and 11 bases from J, the junction kept 13 bases outside the gene matches. The CDR3 covers 16 residues. Germline V lookup: CDR1 MDHEN, CDR2 SYDVKM. The CDR3 loop is CASSLARTGGGFSAFF. CDR3 sequence (DNA): TGTGCCAGCAGTTTAGCCCGGACAGGGGGCGGTTTCAGCGCTTTCTTT.

Notes on this clone: The sample contains more than one DNA sequence encoding this CDR3. As DNA, the CDR3 is TGTGCCAGCAGCTTAGGACTAGCTAAAGAGACCCAGTACTTC. This gives the protein CASSLGLAKETQYF. This rearrangement joins TRBV11-2 to TRBJ2-5; TRBD2 matches at 7 bases. This CDR3 has 14 amino acids. V dropped 1 base and J dropped 3; count of bases not matched to a gene: 2. Germline lookup yields CDR1 SGHAT and CDR2 FQNNGV. Looking up the rest from reference TRBV11-2 and TRBJ2-5 gives the full variable domain: EAGVAQSPRYKIIEKRQSVAFWCNPISGHATLYWYQQILGQGPKLLIQFQNNGVVDDSQLPKDRFSAERLKGVDSTLKIQPAKLEDSAVYLCASSLGLAKETQYFGPGTRLLVL.

The table lists this clone with a count of one. Other DNA sequences in the sample encode the same CDR3. The rearrangement links TRBV9 to TRBJ2-4, with a weak D call TRBD2 (6 bases). The CDR3 totals 14 residues. The germline CDR1 and CDR2 sequences are SGDLS and YYNGEE. Deletions cut 0 bases from V and 4 bases from J, with 8 bases between. The CDR3 spells CASSVGGAKNIQYF. CDR3 DNA sequence: TGTGCCAGCAGCGTAGGCGGGGCGAAAAACATTCAGTACTTC.

This clone was detected a few times. The rearrangement joins TRBV7-9 to TRBJ1-1; maybe TRBD1 (6 bases). The CDR3 is 16 amino acids. Germline V CDR1 and CDR2: SEHNR, FQNEAQ (reference sequence). Trimming pared 5 bases from V and 0 bases from J, leaving 16 bases between. The CDR3 sequence is CASSPRTGTLNTEAFF. For the CDR3, the DNA is TGTGCCAGCAGCCCAAGAACAGGGACTTTGAACACTGAAGCTTTCTTT.

This clone was observed once. This chain connects TRBV28 to TRBJ2-5; 8 bases map to TRBD1. The CDR3 loop spans 14 amino acids. Germline trimming cut 5 bases from V and 6 bases from J; bases unmatched to any gene: 8. The germline V gene encodes CDR1 MDHEN and CDR2 SYDVKM. The CDR3 DNA reads TGTGCCAGCAGTCCTCAGGGGGCTGGGAAGACCCAGTACTTC. Translated, it gives CASSPQGAGKTQYF. Combining the CDR3 with reference TRBV28 and TRBJ2-5 gives the whole variable domain DVKVTQSSRYLVKRTGEKVFLECVQDMDHENMFWYRQDPGLGLRLIYFSYDVKMKEKGDIPEGYSVSREKKERFSLILESASTNQTSMYLCASSPQGAGKTQYFGPGTRLLVL.

The V call is TRBV7-2, the J call TRBJ1-3; TRBD1 aligns across 8 bases. The ends lost 4 bases at V and 4 bases at J; junction bases unmatched: 6. This CDR3 is built from 15 residues. The germline gives CDR1 SGHTA, CDR2 FQGNSA. The CDR3 spells CASSSRTGIGNTIYF. The DNA for the CDR3 is TGTGCCAGCAGCTCTCGGACAGGGATAGGAAACACCATATATTTT.

The V call is TRBV5-1, the J call TRBJ1-6; D ambiguous. Deletions cut 0 bases from V and 9 bases from J, with 13 bases between. CDR3 length equals 15 residues. The germline V gene has CDR1 SGHRS and CDR2 YFSETQ. Here the CDR3 reads CASSLDSLDGSPLHF. DNA of the CDR3: TGCGCCAGCAGCTTGGACAGTTTGGACGGTTCACCCCTCCACTTT.

CDR3 protein: CASRPGTLTYEQYF. The CDR3 DNA reads as TGTGCCAGCAGACCAGGGACACTAACCTACGAGCAGTACTTC. The chain carries TRBV28 and TRBJ2-7; D possibly corresponds to TRBD1 (6 bases). V was shortened by 6 bases and J by 2 bases, with 14 bases between the two germline ends. CDR3 length: 14 amino acids. The germline CDR1 and CDR2 sequences are MDHEN and SYDVKM.

The chain employs TRBV5-6 and TRBJ1-2; TRBD1 is a possible D gene (5 bases). There are 17 residues in the CDR3. Trimming removed 2 bases from V and 0 bases from J, with 17 bases in between. Germline-derived CDR1 and CDR2 are SGHDT and YYEEEE. In DNA, the CDR3 is TGTGCCAGCAGCTTTCGGGGCTTCGGGGGAGCTAACTATGGCTACACCTTC. Amino acid sequence: CASSFRGFGGANYGYTF.

The chain combines TRBV5-1 with TRBJ2-1; a weak D match, TRBD2 (5 bases). The CDR3 consists of 15 residues. Trimming stripped 5 bases from V and 3 bases from J, with 15 bases between. Germline assignment: CDR1 SGHRS and CDR2 YFSETQ. CDR3 DNA sequence: TGCGCCAGCAGGACCACCGGGATTCTCTACAATGAGCAGTTCTTC. Encoded protein: CASRTTGILYNEQFF.

The chain is built from TRBV7-2 and TRBJ2-3; D call uncertain. CDR1 is SGHTA and CDR2 is FQGNSA in the germline V gene. This CDR3 has 14 amino acids. V was clipped by 4 bases and J by 3 bases, with 11 bases between them. This chain's CDR3 is CASSSQLRTDTQYF. The CDR3 DNA sequence: TGTGCCAGCAGCTCCCAACTGAGAACAGATACGCAGTATTTT.

About this clone itself: The identical CDR3 is also encoded by other nucleotide sequences in the sample. The chain employs TRBV28 and TRBJ1-1; no clear D. The V end was cut by 3 bases, the J end by 4 bases, with 3 bases between. The CDR3 length is 11 residues. Germline V gives CDR1 MDHEN, CDR2 SYDVKM. The CDR3 here is CASSLPTEAFF. The CDR3, as DNA: TGTGCCAGCAGTTTGCCCACTGAAGCTTTCTTT.

This sequence joins TRBV19 and TRBJ2-2, with D possibly matching TRBD2 (5 bases). Trimming took off 3 bases at V and 7 bases at J, with 9 bases between the two ends. The CDR3 spans 13 residues. Germline CDR1 LNHDA, CDR2 SQIVND (reference sequence). CDR3 sequence: CASSMGSGGELFF. CDR3 bases: TGTGCCAGTAGTATGGGGAGTGGCGGGGAGCTGTTTTTT.

J is TRBJ1-5 and V is TRBV28; D is unresolved. The CDR3 contains 15 residues. Germline V gene lookup returns CDR1 MDHEN and CDR2 SYDVKM. V lost 6 bases and J 2 bases, leaving 14 bases between the germline ends. The CDR3: CASSPAPEGNQPQHF. The CDR3 DNA is TGTGCCAGCAGCCCAGCCCCCGAAGGCAATCAGCCCCAGCATTTT.